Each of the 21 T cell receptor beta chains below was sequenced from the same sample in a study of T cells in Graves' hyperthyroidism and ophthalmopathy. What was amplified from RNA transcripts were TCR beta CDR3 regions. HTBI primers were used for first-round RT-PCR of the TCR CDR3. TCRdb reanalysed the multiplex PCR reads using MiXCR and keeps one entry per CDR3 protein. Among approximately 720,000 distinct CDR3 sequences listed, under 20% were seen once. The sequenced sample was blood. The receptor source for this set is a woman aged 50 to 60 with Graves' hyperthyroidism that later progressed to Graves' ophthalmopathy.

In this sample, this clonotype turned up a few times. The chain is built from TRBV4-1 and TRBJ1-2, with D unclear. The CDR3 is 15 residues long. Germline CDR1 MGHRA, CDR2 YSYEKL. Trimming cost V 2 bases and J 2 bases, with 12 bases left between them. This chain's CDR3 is CASSQPRVSNYGYTF. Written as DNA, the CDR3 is TGCGCCAGCAGCCAACCGCGGGTCTCGAACTATGGCTACACCTTC.

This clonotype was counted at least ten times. The CDR3 nucleotides read TGTGCCAGCAGTGACTCGGACAGGGGGCACACTGAAGCTTTCTTT. Translating gives CASSDSDRGHTEAFF. The rearrangement joins TRBV6-1 to TRBJ1-1, with 11 bases aligning to TRBD1. J lost 3 bases, V lost 3 bases, and 3 bases had no gene match. CDR3 size: 15 residues. Germline CDR1 is MNHNS and CDR2 is SASEGT.

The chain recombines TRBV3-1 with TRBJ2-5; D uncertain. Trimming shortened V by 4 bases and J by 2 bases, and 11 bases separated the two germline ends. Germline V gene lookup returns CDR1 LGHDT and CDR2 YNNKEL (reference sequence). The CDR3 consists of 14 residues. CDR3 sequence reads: CASSRDDTQETQYF. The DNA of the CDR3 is TGTGCCAGCAGCCGCGATGACACTCAAGAGACCCAGTACTTC.

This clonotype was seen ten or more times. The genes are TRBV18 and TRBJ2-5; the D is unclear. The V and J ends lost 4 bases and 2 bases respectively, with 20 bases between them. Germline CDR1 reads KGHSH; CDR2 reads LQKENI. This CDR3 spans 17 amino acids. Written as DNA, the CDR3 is TGTGCCAGCTCACGAACCAATATCCGGGCGTCACAAGAGACCCAGTACTTC. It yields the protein CASSRTNIRASQETQYF.

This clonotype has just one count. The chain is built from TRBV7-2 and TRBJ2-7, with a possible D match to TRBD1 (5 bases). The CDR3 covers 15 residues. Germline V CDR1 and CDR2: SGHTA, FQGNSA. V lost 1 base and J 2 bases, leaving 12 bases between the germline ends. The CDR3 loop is CASSLGAGKAYEQYF. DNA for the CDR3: TGTGCCAGCAGCTTAGGGGCAGGGAAGGCCTACGAGCAGTACTTC.

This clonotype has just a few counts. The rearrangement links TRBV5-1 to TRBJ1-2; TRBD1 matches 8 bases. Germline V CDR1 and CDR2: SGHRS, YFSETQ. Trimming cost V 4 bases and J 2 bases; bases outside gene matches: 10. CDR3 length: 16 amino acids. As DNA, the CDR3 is TGCGCCAGCAGCATACGGACAGGGCGGCAAAACTATGGCTACACCTTC. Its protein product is CASSIRTGRQNYGYTF.

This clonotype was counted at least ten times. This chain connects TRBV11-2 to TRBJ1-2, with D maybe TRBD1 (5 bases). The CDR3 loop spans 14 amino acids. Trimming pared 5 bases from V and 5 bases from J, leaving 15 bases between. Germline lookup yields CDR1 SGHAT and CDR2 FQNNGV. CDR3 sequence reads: CASSLVGLEYGYTF. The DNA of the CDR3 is TGTGCCAGCAGCCTCGTGGGGCTCGAGTATGGCTACACCTTC. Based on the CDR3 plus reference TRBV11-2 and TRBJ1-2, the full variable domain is EAGVAQSPRYKIIEKRQSVAFWCNPISGHATLYWYQQILGQGPKLLIQFQNNGVVDDSQLPKDRFSAERLKGVDSTLKIQPAKLEDSAVYLCASSLVGLEYGYTFGSGTRLTVV.

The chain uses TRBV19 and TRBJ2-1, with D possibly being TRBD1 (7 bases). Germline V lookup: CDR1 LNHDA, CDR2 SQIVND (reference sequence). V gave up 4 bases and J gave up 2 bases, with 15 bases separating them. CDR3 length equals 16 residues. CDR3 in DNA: TGTGCCAGTAGTAGTGTCGGAGGGGGCACCTACAATGAGCAGTTCTTC. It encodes CASSSVGGGTYNEQFF.

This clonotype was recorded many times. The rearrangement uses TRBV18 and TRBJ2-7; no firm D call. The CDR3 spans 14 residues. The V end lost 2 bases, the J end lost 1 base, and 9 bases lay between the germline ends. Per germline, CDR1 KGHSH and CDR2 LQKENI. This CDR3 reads CASSPMTVSYEQYF. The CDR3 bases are TGTGCCAGCTCACCAATGACGGTGTCCTACGAGCAGTACTTC.

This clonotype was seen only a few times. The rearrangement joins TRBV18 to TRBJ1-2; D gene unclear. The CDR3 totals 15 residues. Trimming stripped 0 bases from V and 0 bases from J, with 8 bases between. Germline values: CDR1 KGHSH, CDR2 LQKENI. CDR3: CASSPPTAPNYGYTF. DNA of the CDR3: TGTGCCAGCTCACCACCTACAGCTCCTAACTATGGCTACACCTTC.

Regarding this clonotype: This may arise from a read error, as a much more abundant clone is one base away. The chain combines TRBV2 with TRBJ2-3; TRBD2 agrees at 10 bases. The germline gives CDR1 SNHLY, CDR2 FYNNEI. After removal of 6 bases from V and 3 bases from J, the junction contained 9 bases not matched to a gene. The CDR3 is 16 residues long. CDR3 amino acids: CASRRGASGGTDTQYF. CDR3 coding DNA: TGTGCCAGCAGGAGGGGAGCTAGCGGGGGTACAGATACGCAGTATTTT. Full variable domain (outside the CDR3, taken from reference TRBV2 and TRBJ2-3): EPEVTQTPSHQVTQMGQEVILRCVPISNHLYFYWYRQILGQKVEFLVSFYNNEISEKSEIFDDQFSVERPDGSNFTLKIRSTKLEDSAMYFCASRRGASGGTDTQYFGPGTRLTVL.

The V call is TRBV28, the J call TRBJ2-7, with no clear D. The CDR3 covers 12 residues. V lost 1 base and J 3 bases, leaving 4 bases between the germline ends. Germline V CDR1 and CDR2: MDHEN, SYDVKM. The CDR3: CASSLLYYEQYF. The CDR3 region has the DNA TGTGCCAGCAGTTTATTGTACTACGAGCAGTACTTC.

CDR3 DNA: TGTGCCAGCAGTGAGGAGCTTGACAGGGCGATTCAGTACTTC. Translation: CASSEELDRAIQYF. The chain uses TRBV6-1 and TRBJ2-4; TRBD1 aligns across 7 bases. The germline V gene has CDR1 MNHNS and CDR2 SASEGT. With 3 bases clipped from V and 10 bases from J, the junction kept 9 bases outside the gene matches. The length of the CDR3 is 14 residues.

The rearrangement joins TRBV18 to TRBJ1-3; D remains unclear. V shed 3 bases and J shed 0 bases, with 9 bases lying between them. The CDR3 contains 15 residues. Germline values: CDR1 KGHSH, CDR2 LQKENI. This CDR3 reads CASSPLAGSGNTIYF. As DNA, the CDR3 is TGTGCCAGCTCACCTTTGGCAGGCTCTGGAAACACCATATATTTT.

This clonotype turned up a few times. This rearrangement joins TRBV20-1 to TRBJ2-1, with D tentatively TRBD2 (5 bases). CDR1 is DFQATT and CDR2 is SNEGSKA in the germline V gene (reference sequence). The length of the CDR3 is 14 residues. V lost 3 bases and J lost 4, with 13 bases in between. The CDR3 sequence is CSASVAGPYNEQFF. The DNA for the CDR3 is TGCAGTGCTAGCGTCGCGGGCCCATACAATGAGCAGTTCTTC.

This CDR3 is CSAVLAGGRAQYF. The CDR3 DNA is TGCAGTGCTGTACTAGCGGGGGGGCGCGCGCAGTATTTT. This chain uses TRBV20-1 with TRBJ2-3; 13 bases map to TRBD2. Per the germline V gene, CDR1 is DFQATT and CDR2 is SNEGSKA (reference sequence). The CDR3 consists of 13 residues. V was clipped by 5 bases and J by 10 bases; unmatched bases: 6.

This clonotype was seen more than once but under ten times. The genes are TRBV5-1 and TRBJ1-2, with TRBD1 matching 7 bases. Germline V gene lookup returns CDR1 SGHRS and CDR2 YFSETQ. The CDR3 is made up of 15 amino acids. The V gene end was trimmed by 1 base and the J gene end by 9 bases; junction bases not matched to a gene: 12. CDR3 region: CASSLTGDRGMSYTF. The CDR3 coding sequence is TGCGCCAGCAGCTTGACAGGGGATAGGGGCATGAGCTACACCTTC.

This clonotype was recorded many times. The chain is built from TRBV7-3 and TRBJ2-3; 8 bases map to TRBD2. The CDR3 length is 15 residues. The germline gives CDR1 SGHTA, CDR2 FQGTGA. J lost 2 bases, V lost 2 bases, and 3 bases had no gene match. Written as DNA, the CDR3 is TGTGCCAGCAGCTTACGCGGGGGGACCACAGATACGCAGTATTTT. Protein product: CASSLRGGTTDTQYF.

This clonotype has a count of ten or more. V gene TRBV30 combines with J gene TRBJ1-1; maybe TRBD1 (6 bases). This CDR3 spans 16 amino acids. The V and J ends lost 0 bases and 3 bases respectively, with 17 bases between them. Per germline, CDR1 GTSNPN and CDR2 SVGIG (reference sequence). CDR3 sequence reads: CAWSVRRGAGDTEAFF. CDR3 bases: TGTGCCTGGAGTGTACGAAGGGGGGCGGGAGACACTGAAGCTTTCTTT.

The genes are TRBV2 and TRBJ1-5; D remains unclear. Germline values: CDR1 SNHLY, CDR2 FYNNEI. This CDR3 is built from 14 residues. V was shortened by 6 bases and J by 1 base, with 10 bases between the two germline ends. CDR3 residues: CASREPGSNQPQHF. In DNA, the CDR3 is TGTGCCAGCAGGGAGCCGGGCAGCAATCAGCCCCAGCATTTT.

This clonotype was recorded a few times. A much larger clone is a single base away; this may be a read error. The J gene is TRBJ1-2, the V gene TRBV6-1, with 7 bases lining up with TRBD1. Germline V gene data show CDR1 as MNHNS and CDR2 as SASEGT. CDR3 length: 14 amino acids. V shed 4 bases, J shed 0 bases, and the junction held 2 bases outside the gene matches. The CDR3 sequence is CASSGTGTNYGYTF. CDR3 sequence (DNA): TGTGCCAGCAGTGGGACAGGAACTAACTATGGCTACACCTTC.